The next 6 T cell receptor beta chains were all read from a single sample in a study of T cell repertoires in cytomegalovirus infection. These TCRs' antigens remain unknown. TCRdb independently ran MiXCR on the reads; one entry per CDR3 protein. The data hold hundreds of thousands of distinct CDR3 sequences, with roughly 29% observed a single time. Sequencing used cultured PBMCs, obtained from culture after CMV antigen stimulation. The receptors originated from a human donor in good health (CMV status not recorded). Some clones in this sample may be carry-over from other donors' samples.

This clonotype was found a few times. The chain's CDR3 is CSASKGTGNSPLHF. As DNA, the CDR3 is TGCAGTGCTAGCAAGGGGACGGGTAATTCACCCCTCCACTTT. V and J are TRBV20-1 and TRBJ1-6, with D tentatively TRBD1 (5 bases). Trimming cost V 3 bases and J 6 bases, with 12 bases left between them. Germline-derived CDR1 and CDR2 are DFQATT and SNEGSKA (reference sequence). The CDR3 runs 14 residues.

This clonotype was counted a few times. The rearrangement links TRBV5-6 to TRBJ1-1; D unclear. V was pared by 5 bases and J by 2 bases, with 22 bases between. CDR3 length: 17 residues. Germline lookup yields CDR1 SGHDT and CDR2 YYEEEE. CDR3 loop: CASSSDRPKGYNTEAFF. CDR3 coding DNA: TGTGCCAGCAGTTCGGACCGACCTAAAGGATACAACACTGAAGCTTTCTTT.

J is TRBJ1-3 and V is TRBV27; TRBD1 is a possible D gene (5 bases). Deletions cut 8 bases from V and 2 bases from J, with 7 bases between. Looked up from germline, CDR1 is MNHEY and CDR2 is SMNVEV (reference sequence). The CDR3 loop spans 12 amino acids. The CDR3 nucleotides read TGTGCCAGCTGGACACCTGGAAACACCATATATTTT. The encoded protein is CASWTPGNTIYF.

V usage is TRBV7-2 and J usage is TRBJ2-7, with 12 bases aligning to TRBD2. Per germline, CDR1 SGHTA and CDR2 FQGNSA. J was trimmed by 11 bases and V by 1 base; bases with no gene match: 9. The length of the CDR3 is 15 residues. The CDR3, as DNA: TGTGCCAGCAGCTTAGACTGGACTAGCGGGGACCGGGAGTACTTC. Translation: CASSLDWTSGDREYF.

The chain links TRBV24-1 to TRBJ2-1; 8 nucleotides line up with TRBD1. J gave up 7 bases and V 12 bases, and 19 bases lay outside the gene matches. Germline V CDR1 and CDR2: KGHDR, SFDVKD. The CDR3 contains 16 residues. The CDR3 loop is CASYSPQGVIRNEQFF. The CDR3 DNA reads TGTGCCTCCTACAGCCCACAGGGGGTGATAAGGAATGAGCAGTTCTTC.

This clonotype was counted between two and nine times. The CDR3 loop is CASSPGTSRQPQHF. The CDR3 DNA reads as TGTGCCAGCAGCCCTGGGACAAGCCGGCAGCCCCAGCATTTT. The chain has TRBV7-2 and TRBJ1-5, with a weak D call TRBD1 (6 bases). The germline V gene has CDR1 SGHTA and CDR2 FQGNSA. CDR3 size: 14 residues. V was trimmed by 5 bases and J by 7 bases, leaving 15 bases between them.